The next 18 T cell receptor beta chains were all read from a single sample in a study of vaccination and CD4 T cells after COVID-19. The Oncomine TCR Beta short-read assay was what sequenced the DNA obtained from cultured CD4+ T cells. Each CDR3 protein is one row after TCRdb ran MiXCR on the PCR reads. Altogether around 10,000 distinct CDR3 sequences are present, around 20% being singletons, with the ten largest covering 10% to 15%. These receptors' antigens are unknown. Specified treatment: roughly 10-day PBMC culture with coronavirus spike peptide pools or control peptides (ViraFEST assay). Here the sequenced sample was CD4+ T cells from blood, cultured in vitro, taken after SARS-CoV-2 vaccination. Receptor source: a human donor who had recovered from COVID-19.

This clonotype was seen a few times. This chain joins TRBV19 and TRBJ2-2; D gene unclear. CDR1 and CDR2 from the germline V gene are LNHDA and SQIVND (reference sequence). V dropped 2 bases and J dropped 6 bases, with 7 bases sitting between them. The CDR3 has 13 residues. CDR3 DNA: TGTGCCAGTAGTATATCAAGTCCCGGGGAGCTGTTTTTT. Residues: CASSISSPGELFF.

By share of the sample, this clonotype is medium-sized. This chain uses TRBV20-1 with TRBJ2-4, with 13 nucleotides matching TRBD2. This CDR3 is built from 16 residues. The V segment lost 2 bases and the J segment 7 bases; nucleotides outside the gene matches: 8. Germline CDR1 DFQATT, CDR2 SNEGSKA (reference sequence). This CDR3 is CSARSRLAGGGNIQYF. CDR3 DNA sequence: TGCAGTGCTAGATCCCGACTAGCGGGAGGCGGGAACATTCAGTACTTC.

The CDR3 bases are TGCGCCAGCAGCCAAGTAGGCTTGGGGACAGGGGCTGCCTACGAGCAGTACTTC. It codes for CASSQVGLGTGAAYEQYF. The chain couples TRBV4-3 to TRBJ2-7, with 10 bases that match TRBD1. Trimming took 1 base from V and 2 from J; bases not matched to a gene: 11. The germline gives CDR1 LGHNA, CDR2 YSLEER. The CDR3 totals 18 residues.

This clonotype turned up a few times. The genes are TRBV28 and TRBJ1-5; D might be TRBD1 (6 bases). This CDR3 is 14 amino acids long. Trimming pared 6 bases from V and 6 bases from J, leaving 15 bases between. Germline V lookup: CDR1 MDHEN, CDR2 SYDVKM. CDR3 region: CASRRGGAGQPQHF. In nucleotides, the CDR3 is TGTGCCAGCAGGCGGGGGGGGGCGGGTCAGCCCCAGCATTTT.

The chain links TRBV7-8 to TRBJ2-7; no clear D gene. The CDR3 consists of 14 residues. V shed 1 base and J shed 0 bases, with 7 bases lying between them. Germline values: CDR1 SGHVS, CDR2 FQNEAQ. The CDR3 DNA reads TGTGCCAGCAGCTTAGGAGGACCCTCCTACGAGCAGTACTTC. Protein: CASSLGGPSYEQYF.

J is TRBJ1-1 and V is TRBV5-1; 9 bases fit TRBD1. The CDR3 has 16 amino acids. The V and J ends lost 4 bases and 5 bases, in that order; junction bases with no gene match: 12. CDR1 is SGHRS, CDR2 YFSETQ, per germline. This CDR3 reads CASSHRTGEGATEAFF. The CDR3 nucleotides are TGCGCCAGCAGCCACAGGACAGGGGAGGGGGCGACTGAAGCTTTCTTT.

The V gene is TRBV6-2 or TRBV6-3, the J gene TRBJ1-1; D may be TRBD1 (5 bases). V was cut by 7 bases and J by 3 bases, with 12 bases left in between. Germline V CDR1 and CDR2: MNHEY, SVGEGT. The CDR3 is 13 residues long. This CDR3 reads CASTNRRDTEAFF. For the CDR3, the DNA is TGTGCCAGCACCAACAGGCGGGACACTGAAGCTTTCTTT.

This clonotype turned up a few times. Only one base separates this from a far larger clonotype, so it likely reflects a read error. V usage is TRBV7-9 and J usage is TRBJ1-1; TRBD1 matches 8 bases. The germline V gene has CDR1 SEHNR and CDR2 FQNEAQ (reference sequence). This CDR3 spans 16 amino acids. CDR3 region: CAGSFFGTGGRTEAFF. Written as DNA, the CDR3 is TGTGCCGGCAGCTTCTTCGGGACAGGCGGCCGGACTGAAGCTTTCTTT.

Written as DNA, the CDR3 is TGTGCCAGCATTGCGGTTCTATCACTAGAGACCCAGTACTTC. It encodes CASIAVLSLETQYF. This chain uses TRBV6-1 with TRBJ2-5; the D is unclear. The CDR3 runs to 14 residues. Trimming removed 7 bases at V and 4 bases at J, with 16 bases between. Germline values: CDR1 MNHNS, CDR2 SASEGT.

Only a few counts were recorded for this clonotype. V is TRBV28 and J is TRBJ1-2, with 7 bases lining up with TRBD1. V was pared by 1 base and J by 8 bases, with 7 bases of the junction left unmatched. CDR3 length equals 14 residues. CDR1 is MDHEN and CDR2 is SYDVKM in the germline V gene. The CDR3 nucleotides read TGTGCCAGCAGTTTATACCCGACAGGGCGGGGCTACACCTTC. This codes for CASSLYPTGRGYTF.

As for this clonotype: A much larger clone lies a single base off, so this may be a read error. The J gene is TRBJ1-5, the V gene TRBV6-7; D perhaps matches TRBD1 (5 bases). TRBV6-7 is identified as an open reading frame with a role that is uncertain. The CDR3 contains 14 residues. V lost 7 bases and J lost 10, with 20 bases in between. CDR3 sequence (DNA): TGTGCCAGCAATTCCCCGGGAGGAAGGGGACCCCAGCATTTT. Amino acids: CASNSPGGRGPQHF.

This clonotype was found a few times. The genes are TRBV10-1 and TRBJ2-2; 12 nucleotides agree with TRBD1. CDR3 size: 15 residues. J was trimmed by 7 bases and V by 2 bases; bases with no gene match: 2. Germline lookup yields CDR1 WNHNN and CDR2 SYGVQD (reference sequence). The CDR3 spells CASSEGTGGIGELFF. CDR3 coding DNA: TGCGCCAGCAGTGAGGGGACAGGGGGCATCGGGGAGCTGTTTTTT.

The rearrangement joins TRBV7-6 to TRBJ1-3, with a possible D match to TRBD1 (5 bases). CDR3 length equals 14 residues. Germline-derived CDR1 and CDR2 are SGHVS and FNYEAQ. V was clipped by 3 bases and J by 8 bases, with 14 bases between them. In DNA form, the CDR3 reads TGTGCCAGCAGCTTTTTGACAAAAGGGGACACCATATATTTT. As protein: CASSFLTKGDTIYF.

The chain links TRBV27 to TRBJ2-2; D is unclear. This CDR3 has 12 residues. V shed 9 bases and J shed 4 bases, with 9 bases lying between them. CDR1 and CDR2 (germline): MNHEY, SMNVEV (reference sequence). The CDR3 loop reads CARWLFTGELFF. The CDR3, as DNA: TGTGCCAGGTGGCTTTTCACCGGGGAGCTGTTTTTT.

This clonotype was found a few times. The genes are TRBV27 and TRBJ2-1, with D perhaps matching TRBD2 (5 bases). This CDR3 is built from 15 residues. Germline CDR1 MNHEY, CDR2 SMNVEV (reference sequence). V lost 8 bases and J 4 bases, leaving 18 bases between the germline ends. The CDR3, as DNA: TGTGCCAGCCGTGTAACCCGAGGGTCTTACAATGAGCAGTTCTTC. Protein: CASRVTRGSYNEQFF.

This clonotype was seen a few times. The chain combines TRBV7-2 with TRBJ2-5; unclear D gene. The CDR3 is 11 amino acids. Deletions cut 5 bases from V and 3 bases from J, with 4 bases between. Looked up from germline, CDR1 is SGHTA and CDR2 is FQGNSA. CDR3 nucleotide sequence: TGTGCCAGCAGCCCCAAAGAGACCCAGTACTTC. Amino acids: CASSPKETQYF.

This chain uses TRBV29-1 with TRBJ1-3; 8 nucleotides match TRBD1. Germline CDR1 SQVTM, CDR2 ANQGSEA. The junction had 6 bases not matched to a gene; V was cut back by 5 bases and J by 3 bases. CDR3 length: 14 amino acids. CDR3 residues: CSVLDRGFGNTIYF. Here the CDR3 DNA reads TGCAGCGTTCTCGACAGGGGATTTGGAAACACCATATATTTT.

This chain links TRBV19 with TRBJ2-6; 8 nucleotides align to TRBD1. Germline V gives CDR1 LNHDA, CDR2 SQIVND (reference sequence). The CDR3 contains 15 residues. Losses at the gene ends were 4 bases for V and 8 bases for J; bases not matched to a gene: 7. The CDR3 loop reads CASSTIDRGSNVLTF. CDR3 sequence (DNA): TGTGCCAGTAGTACCATAGACAGGGGTTCCAACGTCCTGACTTTC.